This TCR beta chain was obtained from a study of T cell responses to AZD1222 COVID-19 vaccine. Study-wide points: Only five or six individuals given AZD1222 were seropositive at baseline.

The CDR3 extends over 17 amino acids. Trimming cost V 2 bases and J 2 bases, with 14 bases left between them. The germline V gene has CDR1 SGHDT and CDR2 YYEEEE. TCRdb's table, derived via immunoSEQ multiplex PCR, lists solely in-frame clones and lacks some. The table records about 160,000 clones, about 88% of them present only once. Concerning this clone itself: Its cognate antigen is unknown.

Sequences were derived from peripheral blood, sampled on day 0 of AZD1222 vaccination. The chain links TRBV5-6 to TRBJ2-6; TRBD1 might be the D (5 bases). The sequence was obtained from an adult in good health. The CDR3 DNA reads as TGTGCCAGCAGCTTTGGCAGGGCGCATCCTGGGGCCAACGTCCTGACTTTC. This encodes CASSFGRAHPGANVLTF.